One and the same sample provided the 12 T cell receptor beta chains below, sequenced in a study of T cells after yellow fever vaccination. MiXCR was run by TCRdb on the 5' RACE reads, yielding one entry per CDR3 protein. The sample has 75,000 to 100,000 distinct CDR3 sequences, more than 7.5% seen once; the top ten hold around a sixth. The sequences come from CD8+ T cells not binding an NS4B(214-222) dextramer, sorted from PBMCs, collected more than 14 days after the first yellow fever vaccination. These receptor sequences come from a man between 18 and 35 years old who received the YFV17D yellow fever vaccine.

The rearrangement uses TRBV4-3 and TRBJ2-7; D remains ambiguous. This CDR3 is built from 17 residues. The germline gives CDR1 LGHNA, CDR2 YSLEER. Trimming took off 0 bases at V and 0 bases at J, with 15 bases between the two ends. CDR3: CASSQDLSGGFSYEQYF. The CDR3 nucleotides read TGCGCCAGCAGCCAAGACCTCTCAGGTGGCTTCTCCTACGAGCAGTACTTC.

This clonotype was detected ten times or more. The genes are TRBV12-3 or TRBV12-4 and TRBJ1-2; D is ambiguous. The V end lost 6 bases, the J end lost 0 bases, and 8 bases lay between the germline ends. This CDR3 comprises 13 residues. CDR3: CASSQPTNYGYTF. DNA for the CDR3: TGTGCCAGCAGCCAGCCGACTAACTATGGCTACACCTTC.

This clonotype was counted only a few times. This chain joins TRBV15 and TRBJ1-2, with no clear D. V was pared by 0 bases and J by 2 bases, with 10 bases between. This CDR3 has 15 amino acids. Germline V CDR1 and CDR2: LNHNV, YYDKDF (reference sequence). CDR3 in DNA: TGTGCCACCAGCAGAGATTGGGTCGCCAACTATGGCTACACCTTC. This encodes CATSRDWVANYGYTF.

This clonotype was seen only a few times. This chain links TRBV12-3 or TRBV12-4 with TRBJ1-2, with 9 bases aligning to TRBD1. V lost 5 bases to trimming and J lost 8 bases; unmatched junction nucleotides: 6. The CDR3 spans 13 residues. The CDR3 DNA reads TGTGCCAGCAGTCGAACAGGGGGCTCAGGCTACACCTTC. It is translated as CASSRTGGSGYTF.

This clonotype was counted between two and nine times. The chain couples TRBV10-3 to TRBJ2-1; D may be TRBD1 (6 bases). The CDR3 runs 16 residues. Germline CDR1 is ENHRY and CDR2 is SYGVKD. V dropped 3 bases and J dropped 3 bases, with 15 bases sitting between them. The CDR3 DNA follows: TGTGCCATCAGTGAATCCGGGACACCAAACTACAATGAGCAGTTCTTC. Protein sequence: CAISESGTPNYNEQFF.

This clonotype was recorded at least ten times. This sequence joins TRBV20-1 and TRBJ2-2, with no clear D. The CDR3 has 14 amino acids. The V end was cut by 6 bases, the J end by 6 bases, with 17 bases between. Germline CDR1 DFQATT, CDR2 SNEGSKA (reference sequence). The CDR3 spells CSAVATEVAGELFF. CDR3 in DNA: TGCAGTGCCGTTGCGACGGAAGTCGCCGGGGAGCTGTTTTTT.

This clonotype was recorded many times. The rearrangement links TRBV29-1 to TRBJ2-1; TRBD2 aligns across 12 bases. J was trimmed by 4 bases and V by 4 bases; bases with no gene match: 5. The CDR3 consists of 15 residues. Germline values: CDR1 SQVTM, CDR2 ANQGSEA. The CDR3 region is CSVAHGLAGYNEQFF. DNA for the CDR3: TGCAGCGTTGCCCACGGACTAGCGGGGTACAATGAGCAGTTCTTC.

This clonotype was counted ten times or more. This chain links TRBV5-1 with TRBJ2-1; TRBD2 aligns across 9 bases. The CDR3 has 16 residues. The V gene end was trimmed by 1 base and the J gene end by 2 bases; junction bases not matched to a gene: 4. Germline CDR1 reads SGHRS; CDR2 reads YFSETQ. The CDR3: CASSLIAGEAYNEQFF. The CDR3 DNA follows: TGCGCCAGCAGCTTGATAGCGGGGGAAGCCTACAATGAGCAGTTCTTC.

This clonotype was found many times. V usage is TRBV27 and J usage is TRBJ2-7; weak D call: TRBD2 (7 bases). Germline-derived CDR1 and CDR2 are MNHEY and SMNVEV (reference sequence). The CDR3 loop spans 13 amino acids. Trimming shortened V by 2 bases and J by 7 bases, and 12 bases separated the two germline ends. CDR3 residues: CASSLAGAREQYF. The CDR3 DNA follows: TGTGCCAGCAGTTTAGCGGGGGCAAGGGAGCAGTACTTC.

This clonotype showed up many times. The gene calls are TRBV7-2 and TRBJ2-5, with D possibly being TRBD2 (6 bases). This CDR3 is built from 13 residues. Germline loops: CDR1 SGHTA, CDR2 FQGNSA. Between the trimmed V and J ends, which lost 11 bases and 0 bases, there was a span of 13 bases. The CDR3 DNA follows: TGTGCCGGGGGGAGCGGAAACCAAGAGACCCAGTACTTC. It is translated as CAGGSGNQETQYF.

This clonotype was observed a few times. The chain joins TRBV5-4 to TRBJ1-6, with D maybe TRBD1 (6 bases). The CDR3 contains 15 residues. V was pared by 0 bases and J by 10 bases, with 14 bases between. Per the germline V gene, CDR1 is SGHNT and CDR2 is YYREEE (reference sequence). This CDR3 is CASSLGAGVESPLHF. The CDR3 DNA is TGTGCCAGCAGCTTGGGGGCAGGGGTGGAATCACCCCTCCACTTT.

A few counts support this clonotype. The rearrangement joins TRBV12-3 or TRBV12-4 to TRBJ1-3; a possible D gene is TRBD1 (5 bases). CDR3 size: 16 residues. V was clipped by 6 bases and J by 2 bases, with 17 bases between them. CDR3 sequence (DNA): TGTGCCAGCAGCCCGGGACCCCCAGGCACTGGAAACACCATATATTTT. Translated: CASSPGPPGTGNTIYF.